These T cell receptor beta chains were read from a single sample in a study of CD8+CD57+ T cells in acquired aplastic anemia. TCRdb re-called the reads through MiXCR, storing one row per CDR3 protein. The table lists 210,000 or so distinct CDR3 sequences, roughly 50% of them singletons. Sequencing input: sorted CD4+, CD8+, or CD8+CD57+ T cells (not recorded which) from PBMCs. The receptors were sampled from a human donor with aplastic anemia. Both conserved end residues are part of each CDR3. The D gene is left open where the match is weak.

>TRBJ2-7|TRBD1|TRBV5-6
CASSATGDYEQYF
>TRBJ2-5|TRBD2|TRBV20-1
CSARGGGGETQYF
>TRBJ1-2|-|TRBV30
CAWLESNYGYTF
>TRBJ1-2|-|TRBV20-1
CSAPRDRGYTF
>TRBJ1-1|-|TRBV5-4
CASSQDMNTEAFF
>TRBJ1-1|TRBD1|TRBV10-3
CAISGDRDRAAFF
>TRBJ2-2|-|TRBV7-3
CASSRERAAGTGELFF
>TRBJ1-1|TRBD1|TRBV12-3/TRBV12-4
CASSPRTGDRKTEAFF
>TRBJ2-1|-|TRBV6-5
CASRVRGVGTYNEQFF
>TRBJ1-1|-|TRBV19
CASGAGTEAFF
>TRBJ2-1|TRBD2|TRBV3-1
CASSQGGGMVNEQFF
>TRBJ2-1|TRBD1|TRBV19
CASSMGDREVDEQFF
>TRBJ1-3|-|TRBV29-1
CSVPGSGNTIYF
>TRBJ2-7|-|TRBV6-2/TRBV6-3
CASSYSPRLSTSYEQYF
>TRBJ1-6|TRBD1|TRBV19
CASSLGQAWGSPLHF
>TRBJ2-5|TRBD2|TRBV6-5
CASFPLGGGKETQYF
>TRBJ2-3|TRBD2|TRBV24-1
CATSDPGGEGLDTQYF
>TRBJ1-5|-|TRBV6-2/TRBV6-3
CASSEPGVSNQPQHF
>TRBJ1-2|-|TRBV2
CASSDIWDGYTF
>TRBJ1-2|-|TRBV5-1
CASSQERAGYTF
>TRBJ2-1|-|TRBV7-2
CASSLGTDTRYNEQFF
>TRBJ2-2|TRBD2|TRBV19
CASIRRGGLETGELFF
>TRBJ2-5|-|TRBV7-2
CASRKGTGQETQYF
>TRBJ2-7|TRBD1|TRBV19
CASVSGQGFSYELYF
>TRBJ2-7|-|TRBV7-6
CASSYKETAYEQYF
>TRBJ2-2|-|TRBV9
CASSFPVGQGGTGELFF
>TRBJ1-1|-|TRBV20-1
CSARRDPEGNTEAFF
>TRBJ1-1|-|TRBV7-9
CASSPAGREAFF
>TRBJ1-3|-|TRBV7-2
CASSLGLSGNTIYF
>TRBJ2-7|-|TRBV28
CASRPRGAGEQYF
>TRBJ2-7|TRBD1|TRBV5-4
CASSPSPGTGTLKQYF
>TRBJ1-2|TRBD1|TRBV6-1
CASRGGTGIYGYTF
>TRBJ1-5|-|TRBV6-1
CASKGQGHQPQHF
>TRBJ1-3|-|TRBV10-3
CAITQGYSGNTIYF
>TRBJ2-7|-|TRBV7-6
CASSLAFSYEQYF
>TRBJ2-4|-|TRBV7-2
CASSLMYGDLAKNIQYF
>TRBJ2-1|-|TRBV7-9
CASSSVANYNEQFF
>TRBJ1-6|-|TRBV2
CASKVGHANNSPLHF
>TRBJ1-1|TRBD1|TRBV10-1
CASSESGGDSEAFF
>TRBJ1-5|TRBD1|TRBV10-3
CAISTGDRGSAQPQHF
>TRBJ1-2|TRBD1|TRBV2
CASSLLVGDRGYGYTF
>TRBJ1-1|-|TRBV11-3
CASRMVVLNTEAFF
>TRBJ2-5|-|TRBV24-1
CATSDLRGLRSCQETQYF
>TRBJ2-1|TRBD2|TRBV20-1
CSAEPPGLVSYNEQFF
>TRBJ2-3|TRBD2|TRBV20-1
CSARKSGGRTDTQYF
>TRBJ2-1|TRBD2|TRBV11-3
CASSPQGGGYNEQFF
>TRBJ2-7|TRBD2|TRBV7-3
CASSVSGGSSYEQYF